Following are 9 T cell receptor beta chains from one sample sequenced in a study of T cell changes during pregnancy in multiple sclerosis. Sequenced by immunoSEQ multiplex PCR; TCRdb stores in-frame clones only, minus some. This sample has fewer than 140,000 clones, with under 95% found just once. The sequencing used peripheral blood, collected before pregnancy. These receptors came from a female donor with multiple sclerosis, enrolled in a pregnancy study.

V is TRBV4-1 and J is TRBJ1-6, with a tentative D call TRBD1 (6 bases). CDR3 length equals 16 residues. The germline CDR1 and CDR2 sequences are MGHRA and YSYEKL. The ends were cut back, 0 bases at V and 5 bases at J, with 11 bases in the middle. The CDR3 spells CASSQEPTGHNSPLHF. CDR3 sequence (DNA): TGCGCCAGCAGCCAAGAACCGACAGGCCATAATTCACCCCTCCACTTT.

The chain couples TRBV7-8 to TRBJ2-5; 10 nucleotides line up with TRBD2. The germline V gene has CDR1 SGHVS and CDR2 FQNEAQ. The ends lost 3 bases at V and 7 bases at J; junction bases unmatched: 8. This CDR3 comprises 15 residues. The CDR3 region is CASSFGTSEKGTQYF. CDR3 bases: TGTGCCAGCAGCTTCGGGACTAGCGAAAAAGGGACCCAGTACTTC.

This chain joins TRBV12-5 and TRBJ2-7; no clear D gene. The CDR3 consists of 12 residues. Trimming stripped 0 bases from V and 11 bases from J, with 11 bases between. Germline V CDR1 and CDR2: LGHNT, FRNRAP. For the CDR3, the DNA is TGTGCTAGTGGTTTGGTACGAGGCTGGGAGTACTTC. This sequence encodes CASGLVRGWEYF. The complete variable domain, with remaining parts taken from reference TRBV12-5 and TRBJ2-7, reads DARVTQTPRHKVTEMGQEVTMRCQPILGHNTVFWYRQTMMQGLELLAYFRNRAPLDDSGMPKDRFSAEMPDATLATLKIQPSEPRDSAVYFCASGLVRGWEYFGPGTRLTVT.

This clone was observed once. The CDR3 DNA follows: TGTGCCAGCAGTTTAGGACAGGGTCGGGACGAGCAGTACTTC. Its protein product is CASSLGQGRDEQYF. The chain has TRBV6-6 and TRBJ2-7; the match to TRBD1 covers 8 bases. The CDR3 spans 14 residues. The ends lost 4 bases at V and 5 bases at J; junction bases unmatched: 7. The germline V gene has CDR1 MNHNY and CDR2 SVGAGI (reference sequence).

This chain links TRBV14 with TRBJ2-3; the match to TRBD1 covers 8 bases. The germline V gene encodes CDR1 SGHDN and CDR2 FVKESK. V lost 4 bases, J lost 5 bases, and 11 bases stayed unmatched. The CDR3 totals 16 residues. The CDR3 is CASSPIGQGHGDTQYF. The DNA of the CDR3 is TGTGCCAGCAGCCCTATAGGACAGGGCCACGGAGATACGCAGTATTTT.

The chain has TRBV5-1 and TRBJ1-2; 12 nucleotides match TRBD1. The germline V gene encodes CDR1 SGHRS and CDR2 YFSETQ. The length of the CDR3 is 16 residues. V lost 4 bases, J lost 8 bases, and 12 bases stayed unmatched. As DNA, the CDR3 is TGCGCCAGCAGCCGAAGCCGGGACAGGGGGCCAAACGGCTACACCTTC. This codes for CASSRSRDRGPNGYTF.

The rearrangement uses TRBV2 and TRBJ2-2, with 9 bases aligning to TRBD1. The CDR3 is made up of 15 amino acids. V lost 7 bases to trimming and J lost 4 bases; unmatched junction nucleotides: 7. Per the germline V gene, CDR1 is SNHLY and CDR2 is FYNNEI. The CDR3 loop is CASKAGTGPTGELFF. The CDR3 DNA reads TGTGCCAGCAAGGCCGGGACAGGGCCCACCGGGGAGCTGTTTTTT.

CDR3 loop: CARSLQGPTEAFF. The CDR3 region has the DNA TGTGCCAGAAGCTTGCAGGGTCCCACTGAAGCTTTCTTT. This chain links TRBV5-3 with TRBJ1-1; TRBD1 is a possible D gene (5 bases). TRBV5-3 counts as an open reading frame of uncertain function. The germline V and J ends were trimmed by 1 base and 4 bases, with 8 bases remaining between them. The CDR3 has 13 residues.

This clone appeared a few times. CDR3 sequence: CASSTGQVYGYTF. The DNA for the CDR3 is TGTGCCAGCAGTACAGGCCAAGTATATGGCTACACCTTC. This chain uses TRBV2 with TRBJ1-2; D possibly corresponds to TRBD1 (5 bases). The CDR3 loop spans 13 amino acids. V lost 5 bases, J lost 5 bases, and 12 bases lay in between. The germline V gene has CDR1 SNHLY and CDR2 FYNNEI.